The next 8 T cell receptor beta chains were all read from a single sample in a study of beta chain features in type 1 diabetes. Study observations and caveats: In all four CD4+ subsets, TCRB CDR3 length was significantly, moderately reduced in type 1 diabetes.

As every portion of the isolated RNA was reverse transcribed, the sequencing read expressed TCRB transcripts. Here immunoSEQ multiplex PCR was the method, and the copy in TCRdb shows in-frame clones only, minus some. The data contain hundreds of thousands of clones, more than 13% of them seen just once; the ten biggest clones take up roughly 0.04%. These receptors' targets are unknown. Sequenced input: naive CD4+ T cells from blood. Every receptor here comes from a man between 18 and 35 years old with type 1 diabetes.

This clone was seen a few times. This chain joins TRBV10-3 and TRBJ2-2; no definite D call. This CDR3 has 11 residues. Germline CDR1 reads ENHRY; CDR2 reads SYGVKD. Trimming took off 11 bases at V and 6 bases at J, with 10 bases between the two ends. CDR3 sequence: CASREAGELFF. The CDR3 bases are TGTGCCTCACGTGAGGCCGGGGAGCTGTTTTTT.

For this clone: The sample holds other DNA sequences that translate to the same CDR3. This chain uses TRBV5-1 with TRBJ1-2; D is undetermined. Trimming took 3 bases from V and 2 from J, leaving 11 bases between them. Germline assignment: CDR1 SGHRS and CDR2 YFSETQ. The CDR3 has 14 amino acids. In DNA form, the CDR3 reads TGCGCCAGCAGCTCTGGGTCCCTAAACTATGGCTACACCTTC. Its translation is CASSSGSLNYGYTF.

This clone was seen a handful of times. This sample includes further DNA sequences coding for the same CDR3. In DNA form, the CDR3 reads TGCGCCAGCAGCTTGGAGCTAGCGGCGCACAATGAGCAGTTCTTC. Translated, it gives CASSLELAAHNEQFF. This chain uses TRBV5-1 with TRBJ2-1, with 7 bases lining up with TRBD2. The CDR3 consists of 15 residues. In germline, CDR1 is SGHRS, CDR2 YFSETQ. J was trimmed by 5 bases and V by 0 bases; bases with no gene match: 5.

This clone showed up just a few times. V usage is TRBV19 and J usage is TRBJ1-2, with D unclear. The CDR3 loop spans 13 amino acids. V was cut by 8 bases and J by 2 bases, with 12 bases left in between. Germline CDR1 reads LNHDA; CDR2 reads SQIVND (reference sequence). The DNA for the CDR3 is TGTGCCAGTCAGGATATGCGGAACTATGGCTACACCTTC. Translating it yields CASQDMRNYGYTF.

The chain uses TRBV6-1 and TRBJ1-5; D remains ambiguous. The CDR3 is 17 residues long. Germline assignment: CDR1 MNHNS and CDR2 SASEGT. V was clipped by 1 base and J by 1 base, with 14 bases between them. For the CDR3, the DNA is TGTGCCAGCAGTGAAGATCTTTGGACCGAGAGCAATCAGCCCCAGCATTTT. It is translated as CASSEDLWTESNQPQHF.

A few counts support this clone. This chain connects TRBV5-6 to TRBJ1-1; D gene ambiguous. The germline gives CDR1 SGHDT, CDR2 YYEEEE. CDR3 length: 11 amino acids. With 4 bases removed from V and 6 bases from J, the gap between germline ends came to 7 bases. CDR3: CASSRTSEAFF. The CDR3 DNA reads TGTGCCAGCAGCCGGACCTCTGAAGCTTTCTTT.

The chain uses TRBV7-9 and TRBJ2-7; D gene ambiguous. The CDR3 is 14 amino acids. Trimming stripped 3 bases from V and 0 bases from J, with 9 bases between. CDR1 SEHNR and CDR2 FQNEAQ come from the germline V gene (reference sequence). In DNA form, the CDR3 reads TGTGCCAGCAGCTTGACCGAGACCTCCTACGAGCAGTACTTC. It translates to CASSLTETSYEQYF.

This clone has a handful of counts. The rearrangement joins TRBV29-1 to TRBJ2-3; possibly TRBD1 for D (5 bases). V gave up 4 bases and J gave up 4 bases, with 15 bases separating them. CDR3 length: 14 amino acids. Germline CDR1 reads SQVTM; CDR2 reads ANQGSEA. In nucleotides, the CDR3 is TGCAGCGTTGTAGGGGCTACACGCGCAGATACGCAGTATTTT. Residues: CSVVGATRADTQYF.